A single sample is the source of the 26 T cell receptor beta chains below, sequenced in a study of blood T cells in healthy people across ages. The authors ran a second PCR of about 6 to 11 cycles using a sample-barcoded 5' primer and a J-beta primer mix. TCRdb used MiXCR to reprocess the 5' RACE reads, holding one entry per CDR3 protein. This sample yields about 670,000 distinct CDR3 sequences, of which about 50% are seen a single time; roughly 14% belongs to the top ten. The specimen sequenced was blood. The receptor set was obtained from a woman of 80 years or more in good health.

J is TRBJ2-5 and V is TRBV5-8; TRBD2 might be the D (6 bases). The CDR3 sequence is 15 residues long. CDR1 and CDR2 (germline): SGHTS, YDEGEE. The V gene lost 0 bases and the J gene lost 11 bases, with 20 bases spanning the gap. Written as DNA, the CDR3 is TGTGCCAGCAGCTTGGGCGCGGGACGCTACAATGAGCAGTACTTC. Translation: CASSLGAGRYNEQYF.

This chain joins TRBV9 and TRBJ1-2; D is uncertain. The CDR3 consists of 12 residues. CDR1 SGDLS and CDR2 YYNGEE come from the germline V gene. Trimming took 0 bases from V and 8 from J, leaving 8 bases between them. The CDR3 nucleotides are TGTGCCAGCAGCGTAGGGTTGACAGGCTACACCTTC. Translating gives CASSVGLTGYTF. The full variable domain, with the rest looked up from reference TRBV9 and TRBJ1-2, is DSGVTQTPKHLITATGQRVTLRCSPRSGDLSVYWYQQSLDQGLQFLIQYYNGEERAKGNILERFSAQQFPDLHSELNLSSLELGDSALYFCASSVGLTGYTFGSGTRLTVV.

This chain uses TRBV4-2 with TRBJ1-1; no definite D call. CDR1 is LGHNA and CDR2 is YNFKEQ in the germline V gene. Trimming stripped 0 bases from V and 5 bases from J, with 7 bases between. The CDR3 has 13 amino acids. The CDR3: CASSQDSGTEAFF. CDR3 nucleotide sequence: TGTGCCAGCAGCCAAGATTCGGGAACTGAAGCTTTCTTT.

This clonotype was seen once. The rearrangement uses TRBV29-1 and TRBJ2-5, with TRBD1 identical over 9 bases. The length of the CDR3 is 11 residues. V shed 8 bases, J shed 11 bases, and the junction held 9 bases outside the gene matches. From germline, CDR1 is SQVTM and CDR2 ANQGSEA. The CDR3 bases are TGCAGCTTCGACAGGGGGGATGAGCAGTACTTC. Translated, it gives CSFDRGDEQYF.

Points on this clonotype: The junction shows a germline mismatch at one end, possibly a read error. The rearrangement links TRBV2 to TRBJ2-2; 7 nucleotides line up with TRBD2. Germline assignment: CDR1 SNHLY and CDR2 FYNNEI. The length of the CDR3 is 16 residues. Written as DNA, the CDR3 is TGTACCAGCAGTTTACCTAGCGGCGCGAACACCGGGGAGCTGTTTTTT. Protein sequence: CTSSLPSGANTGELFF.

On this clonotype itself: This sequence may be a read error, since a much larger clone differs from it by one base. The rearrangement uses TRBV7-4 and TRBJ2-7; D might be TRBD1 (5 bases). Trimming cost V 2 bases and J 7 bases, with 15 bases left between them. Per germline, CDR1 SGHVT and CDR2 SQSDAQ. The CDR3 loop spans 14 amino acids. The CDR3 region is CASSLRAGYNEQYF. CDR3 nucleotides: TGTGCCAGCAGCTTACGGGCAGGGTACAATGAGCAGTACTTC. Together with reference TRBV7-4 and TRBJ2-7, the CDR3 gives the full variable domain: GAGVSQSPRYKVAKRGRDVALRCDSISGHVTLYWYRQTLGQGSEVLTYSQSDAQRDKSGRPSGRFSAERPERSVSTLKIQRTEQGDSAVYLCASSLRAGYNEQYFGPGTRLTVT.

In this sample, this clonotype turned up once. The chain links TRBV20-1 to TRBJ2-3; 7 bases match TRBD2. V lost 4 bases, J lost 2 bases, and 12 bases stayed unmatched. CDR1 and CDR2 from the germline V gene are DFQATT and SNEGSKA (reference sequence). This CDR3 region has 16 residues. The CDR3 nucleotides read TGCAGTGCTACAAGACTAGCAGGAGTCCCCACAGATACGCAGTATTTT. It translates to CSATRLAGVPTDTQYF.

This clonotype was detected a few times. The V call is TRBV7-2, the J call TRBJ2-7; TRBD2 might be the D (5 bases). Germline assignment: CDR1 SGHTA and CDR2 FQGNSA. Trimming removed 2 bases at V and 7 bases at J, with 12 bases between. This CDR3 is 13 amino acids long. The CDR3 nucleotides read TGTGCCAGCAGCTTATCGGGGTTTAATGAGCAGTACTTC. Translating gives CASSLSGFNEQYF.

Concerning this clonotype itself: A read error is possible here, since a much larger clone lies one base away. The chain has TRBV7-9 and TRBJ2-1, with TRBD2 matching 11 bases. The CDR3 contains 17 residues. The germline gives CDR1 SEHNR, CDR2 FQNEAQ (reference sequence). The DNA of the CDR3 is TGTGCCAGCGTGGGGACTAGCGGAGCACCCGGGTACAATGAGCAGGTCTTC. Its protein is CASVGTSGAPGYNEQVF.

This rearrangement joins TRBV3-1 to TRBJ1-2, with unresolved D. Germline assignment: CDR1 LGHDT and CDR2 YNNKEL (reference sequence). The CDR3 runs to 14 residues. Deletions cut 0 bases from V and 5 bases from J, with 10 bases between. In DNA, the CDR3 is TGTGCCAGCAGCCAAGATGTGCGGAATTATGGCTACACCTTC. This encodes CASSQDVRNYGYTF. Full variable domain (rest looked up from reference TRBV3-1 and TRBJ1-2): DTAVSQTPKYLVTQMGNDKSIKCEQNLGHDTMYWYKQDSKKFLKIMFSYNNKELIINETVPNRFSPKSPDKAHLNLHINSLELGDSAVYFCASSQDVRNYGYTFGSGTRLTVV.

The chain has TRBV4-1 and TRBJ2-7; the match to TRBD1 covers 8 bases. This CDR3 contains 17 residues. V shed 0 bases and J 2 bases; nucleotides not matched to a gene: 9. Germline CDR1 reads MGHRA; CDR2 reads YSYEKL. The CDR3 is CASSQDARTGITYEQYF. In nucleotides, the CDR3 is TGCGCCAGCAGCCAAGACGCTCGGACAGGGATCACCTACGAGCAGTACTTC.

The chain links TRBV28 to TRBJ1-2; D is unclear. CDR1 and CDR2 (germline): MDHEN, SYDVKM. The length of the CDR3 is 11 residues. The ends were cut back, 2 bases at V and 8 bases at J, with 6 bases in the middle. The CDR3 bases are TGTGCCAGCAGTTTAGGTTGGGGCTACACCTTC. Its translation is CASSLGWGYTF.

This clonotype was picked up many times. V gene TRBV12-3 or TRBV12-4 combines with J gene TRBJ2-1; tentative D call: TRBD1 (6 bases). Trimming left V 7 bases short and J 4 bases short, with 14 bases between. The length of the CDR3 is 14 residues. The CDR3 here is CASIMTGAYNEQFF. The CDR3 nucleotides read TGTGCCAGCATTATGACAGGCGCTTACAATGAGCAGTTCTTC.

The rearrangement uses TRBV3-1 and TRBJ2-3; the D gene is possibly TRBD2 (6 bases). V was clipped by 4 bases and J by 0 bases, with 14 bases between them. The germline V gene has CDR1 LGHDT and CDR2 YNNKEL (reference sequence). This CDR3 has 16 residues. CDR3 coding DNA: TGTGCCAGCAGCCGGGGGGAGGTGGGCAGCACAGATACGCAGTATTTT. Its protein is CASSRGEVGSTDTQYF.

This clonotype was observed at least ten times. The chain links TRBV5-6 to TRBJ2-4; D remains unclear. CDR1 and CDR2 (germline): SGHDT, YYEEEE. CDR3 length: 13 amino acids. With 1 base removed from V and 7 bases from J, the gap between germline ends came to 9 bases. The DNA of the CDR3 is TGTGCCAGCAGCTTGTGGAATCGGAACATTCAGTACTTC. Amino acid sequence: CASSLWNRNIQYF.

This clonotype appeared many times. The chain carries TRBV29-1 and TRBJ2-7; the D is unclear. The CDR3 is 14 residues long. The germline V gene encodes CDR1 SQVTM and CDR2 ANQGSEA. Trimming stripped 6 bases from V and 0 bases from J, with 15 bases between. The CDR3 coding sequence is TGCAGCGTCCGACCGTATCGTAGCTCCTACGAGCAGTACTTC. Its protein is CSVRPYRSSYEQYF.

This clonotype was counted a few times. This chain connects TRBV20-1 to TRBJ2-1, with 10 bases matching TRBD2. The germline V gene has CDR1 DFQATT and CDR2 SNEGSKA (reference sequence). With V trimmed by 5 bases and J by 3 bases, 10 bases remained unmatched. The CDR3 has 16 amino acids. As DNA, the CDR3 is TGCAGTGCTGGGGGAGGGACTAGCGCCCGCTACAATGAGCAGTTCTTC. Residues: CSAGGGTSARYNEQFF.

This clonotype was seen ten or more times. The chain links TRBV20-1 to TRBJ2-1, with 11 bases that match TRBD2. CDR3 length: 16 amino acids. CDR1 and CDR2 from the germline V gene are DFQATT and SNEGSKA (reference sequence). V shed 6 bases and J 9 bases; nucleotides not matched to a gene: 16. The CDR3 region is CSATKGTSGLRGEQFF. As DNA, the CDR3 is TGCAGTGCAACTAAAGGGACTAGCGGATTAAGGGGTGAGCAGTTCTTC.

In its sample, this clonotype was seen once. This rearrangement joins TRBV14 to TRBJ2-1, with a possible D match to TRBD1 (6 bases). The V and J ends lost 7 bases and 0 bases respectively, with 19 bases between them. CDR1 SGHDN and CDR2 FVKESK come from the germline V gene. CDR3 length equals 17 residues. The CDR3 DNA reads TGTGCCAGCACCAGGGGAAAGGTTCCTAGCTCCTACAATGAGCAGTTCTTC. Protein sequence: CASTRGKVPSSYNEQFF.

The V and J genes are TRBV12-3 or TRBV12-4 and TRBJ2-4; TRBD2 matches 7 bases. TRBJ2-5 matches the DNA end more closely, so the J call is doubtful. The CDR3 covers 14 residues. DNA of the CDR3: TGTGCCAGCAGTGTGGGACTACAAGGGGAGACCCAGTACTTC. Translation gives CASSVGLQGETQYF.

This rearrangement joins TRBV29-1 to TRBJ2-5, with D possibly TRBD1 on 5 matching bases. Germline V gene data show CDR1 as SQVTM and CDR2 as ANQGSEA. Trimming left V 1 base short and J 5 bases short, with 5 bases between. CDR3 length: 11 residues. CDR3 protein: CSVEAGETQYF. Written as DNA, the CDR3 is TGCAGCGTTGAAGCAGGGGAGACCCAGTACTTC.

The chain uses TRBV7-9 and TRBJ2-3; D not certain. The CDR3 spans 14 residues. Per germline, CDR1 SEHNR and CDR2 FQNEAQ (reference sequence). V was cut by 1 base and J by 2 bases, with 7 bases left in between. CDR3 in amino acids: CASSLEGDTDTQYF. The CDR3 bases are TGTGCCAGCAGCTTAGAGGGCGACACAGATACGCAGTATTTT.

The J gene is TRBJ2-5, the V gene TRBV5-1, with D uncertain. The CDR3 is made up of 11 amino acids. Trimming pared 5 bases from V and 11 bases from J, leaving 13 bases between. The V gene's germline CDR1 is SGHRS and CDR2 YFSETQ. The CDR3 loop is CASRQVDEQYF. For the CDR3, the DNA is TGCGCCAGCAGGCAGGTCGATGAGCAGTACTTC.

This chain uses TRBV12-3 or TRBV12-4 with TRBJ2-7; D remains unclear. The CDR3 length is 12 residues. V was cut by 5 bases and J by 4 bases, with 9 bases left in between. CDR3 amino acids: CASSIRSYEQYF. CDR3 in DNA: TGTGCCAGCAGTATACGGAGTTACGAGCAGTACTTC.

This clonotype was seen many times. V and J are TRBV20-1 and TRBJ2-1; 9 bases are a match to TRBD2. The germline V gene encodes CDR1 DFQATT and CDR2 SNEGSKA (reference sequence). J lost 3 bases, V lost 5 bases, and 11 bases had no gene match. The CDR3 covers 16 residues. As DNA, the CDR3 is TGCAGTGCTCGCGCCCTTACTAGCGGGCTCTACAATGAGCAGTTCTTC. It codes for CSARALTSGLYNEQFF.

The CDR3, as DNA: TGTGCCAGCAGCCAAGATGGGGGACTAGCGGGAGGGCACAATGAGCAGTTCTTC. It yields the protein CASSQDGGLAGGHNEQFF. The gene calls are TRBV3-1 and TRBJ2-1; TRBD2 agrees at 16 bases. V trimming: 0 bases; J trimming: 5 bases; junction bases outside the gene matches: 4. The CDR3 contains 18 residues. Germline V lookup: CDR1 LGHDT, CDR2 YNNKEL (reference sequence).